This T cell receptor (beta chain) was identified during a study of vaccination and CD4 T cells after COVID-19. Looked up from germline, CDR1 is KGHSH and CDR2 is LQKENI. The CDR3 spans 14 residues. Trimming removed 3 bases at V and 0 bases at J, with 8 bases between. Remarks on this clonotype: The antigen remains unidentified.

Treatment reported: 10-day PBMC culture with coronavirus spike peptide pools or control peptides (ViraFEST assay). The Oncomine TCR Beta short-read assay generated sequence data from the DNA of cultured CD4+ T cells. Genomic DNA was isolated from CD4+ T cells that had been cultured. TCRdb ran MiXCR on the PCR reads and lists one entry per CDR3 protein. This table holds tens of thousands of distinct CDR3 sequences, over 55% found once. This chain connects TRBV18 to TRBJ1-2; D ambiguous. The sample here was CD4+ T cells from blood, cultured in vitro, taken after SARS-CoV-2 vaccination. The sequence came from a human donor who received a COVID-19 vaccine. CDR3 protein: CASSPREANYGYTF. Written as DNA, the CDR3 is TGTGCCAGCTCACCCAGAGAAGCTAACTATGGCTACACCTTC.